The next 5 T cell receptor beta chains were all read from a single sample in a study of cytomegalovirus exposure and HLA in healthy donors (dated by TCRdb to between 2016 and 2019). The library was built by means of the immunoSEQ multiplex PCR assay. For the multiplex PCR, a mixture combining 60 forward primers for TCR Vbeta segments and 13 reverse primers for TCR Jbeta segments was used. TCRdb mirrors the immuneACCESS table, restricted to in-frame sequences. Some clones are absent from its copies; in checked studies, under half trace to an unresolved V gene, and the reason for the others is unknown. Counted in this sample were 100,000 or so clones; about 80% of them appeared once. The ten top clones hold 12% of the sample. Sequencing was carried out using PBMCs. The source is a woman in her thirties or forties in good health and CMV-seropositive.

The genes are TRBV15 and TRBJ2-5; the match to TRBD2 covers 12 bases. Per germline, CDR1 LNHNV and CDR2 YYDKDF (reference sequence). The CDR3 runs to 15 residues. Trimming removed 6 bases from V and 1 base from J; junction bases left unmatched: 3. The CDR3: CATRVGLAGQETQYF. The CDR3 nucleotides read TGTGCCACCAGGGTGGGACTAGCGGGCCAAGAGACCCAGTACTTC.

Only a few counts were recorded for this clone. The chain employs TRBV5-6 and TRBJ1-1; weak D call: TRBD1 (6 bases). V was clipped by 4 bases and J by 1 base, with 14 bases between them. The germline V gene has CDR1 SGHDT and CDR2 YYEEEE. This CDR3 contains 15 residues. CDR3 residues: CASSPPRGANTEAFF. As DNA, the CDR3 is TGTGCCAGCAGCCCCCCCCGGGGGGCGAACACTGAAGCTTTCTTT.

This clone was observed once. The germline gene is not matched at one end of the junction; a read error may be the cause. V usage is TRBV5-1 and J usage is TRBJ2-3; TRBD2 matches at 7 bases. CDR1 and CDR2 (germline): SGHRS, YFSETQ. The CDR3 is made up of 13 amino acids. In DNA, the CDR3 is TGCGCCAGCAGTTTGGGGGGGGAGGATACGCAGTATTTT. Translating it yields CASSLGGEDTQYF.

The chain carries TRBV27 and TRBJ1-5; a weak D match, TRBD1 (5 bases). This CDR3 is 15 amino acids long. V was clipped by 6 bases and J by 1 base, with 13 bases between them. Looked up from germline, CDR1 is MNHEY and CDR2 is SMNVEV (reference sequence). The CDR3 DNA reads as TGTGCCAGCAGCCAGAACCGGGGGAGCAATCAGCCCCAGCATTTT. This encodes CASSQNRGSNQPQHF.

This chain joins TRBV19 and TRBJ1-6, with D unclear. Germline V CDR1 and CDR2: LNHDA, SQIVND (reference sequence). The CDR3 contains 13 residues. V was trimmed by 2 bases and J by 7 bases, leaving 6 bases between them. As DNA, the CDR3 is TGTGCCAGTAGTATATCAAAAAATTCACCCCTCCACTTT. Translating gives CASSISKNSPLHF.